This record concerns one T cell receptor (beta chain) sequence. The antigen is undetermined. Trimming stripped 2 bases from V and 3 bases from J, with 10 bases between. Germline CDR1 and CDR2: DFQATT and SNEGSKA (reference sequence). CDR3 length: 13 amino acids. The record originates from a study of blood T cells in healthy people across ages. Study results and limitations: Reliance upon unsorted PBMCs precluded definitive naive versus antigen-experienced comparison.

Sample-barcoded 5' priming and a J-beta primer mix drove a second PCR of 7 to 11 cycles. Unique molecular identifiers of 12 random nucleotides labeled each cDNA. TCRdb reanalysed the 5' RACE reads using MiXCR and keeps one entry per CDR3 protein. The table lists over 700,000 distinct CDR3 sequences, 25% of them singletons. The sample also formed part of further work on T cells of mothers and their children. This second study says: Every mother supplied over 8 million TCR beta CDR3 reads and every child about 3 million.

V usage is TRBV20-1 and J usage is TRBJ1-2; D is ambiguous. The TCR was taken from a boy younger than 18 in good health. Sequenced sample: blood. In DNA, the CDR3 is TGCAGTGCTAGACAGAGGCTAGACTATGGCTACACCTTC. Translated: CSARQRLDYGYTF.